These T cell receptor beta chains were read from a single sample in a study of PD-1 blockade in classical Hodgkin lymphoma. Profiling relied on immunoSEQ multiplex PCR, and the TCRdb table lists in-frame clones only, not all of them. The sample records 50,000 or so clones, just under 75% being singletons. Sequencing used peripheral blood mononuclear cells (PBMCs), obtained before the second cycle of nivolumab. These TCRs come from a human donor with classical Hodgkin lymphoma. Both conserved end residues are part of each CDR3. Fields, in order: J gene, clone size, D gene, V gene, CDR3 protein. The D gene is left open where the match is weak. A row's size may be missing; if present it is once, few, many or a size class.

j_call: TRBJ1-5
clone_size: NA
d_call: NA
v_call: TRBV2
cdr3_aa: CASSPTGGRNQPQHF

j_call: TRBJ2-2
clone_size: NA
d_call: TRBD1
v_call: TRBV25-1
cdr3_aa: CASSQGQGIGGELFF

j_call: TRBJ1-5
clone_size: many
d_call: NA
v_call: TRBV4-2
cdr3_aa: CASSQAGTNQPQHF

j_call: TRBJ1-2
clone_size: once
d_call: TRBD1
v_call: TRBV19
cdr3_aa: CASSIDRDRTGYTF

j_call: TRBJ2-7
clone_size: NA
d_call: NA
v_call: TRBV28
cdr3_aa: CASRPEGDPTEQYF

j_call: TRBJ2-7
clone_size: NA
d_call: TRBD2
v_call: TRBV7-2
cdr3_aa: CASSQGLAGGRGYEQYF

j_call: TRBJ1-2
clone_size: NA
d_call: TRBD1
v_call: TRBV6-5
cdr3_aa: CASSPGTGARVGYTF

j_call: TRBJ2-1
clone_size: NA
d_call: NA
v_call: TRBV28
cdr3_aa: CASSPYNEQFF

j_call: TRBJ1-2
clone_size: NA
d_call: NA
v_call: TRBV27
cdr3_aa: CASRGDRAGEGYTF

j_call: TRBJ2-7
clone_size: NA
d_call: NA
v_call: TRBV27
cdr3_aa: CASSLGGHRGGYEQYF

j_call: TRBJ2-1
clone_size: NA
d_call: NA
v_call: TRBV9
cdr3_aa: CASSVRLLSSYNEQFF

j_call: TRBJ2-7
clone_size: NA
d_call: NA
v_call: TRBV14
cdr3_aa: CASSQLSGPLYYEQYF

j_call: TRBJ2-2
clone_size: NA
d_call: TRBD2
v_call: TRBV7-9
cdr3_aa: CASSLRERGLGELFF

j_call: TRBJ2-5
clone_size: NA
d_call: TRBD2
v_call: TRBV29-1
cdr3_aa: CSVVPLAGGRETQYF

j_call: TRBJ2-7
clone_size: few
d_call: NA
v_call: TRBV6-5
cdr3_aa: CASSPGVSYEQYF

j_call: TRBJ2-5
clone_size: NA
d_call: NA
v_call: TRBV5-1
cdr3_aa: CASSLALSKETQYF

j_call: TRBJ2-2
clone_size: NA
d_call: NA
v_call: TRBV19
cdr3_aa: CASYLYWTGELFF

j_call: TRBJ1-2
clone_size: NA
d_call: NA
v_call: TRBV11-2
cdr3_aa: CASSLRRDRAYGYTF